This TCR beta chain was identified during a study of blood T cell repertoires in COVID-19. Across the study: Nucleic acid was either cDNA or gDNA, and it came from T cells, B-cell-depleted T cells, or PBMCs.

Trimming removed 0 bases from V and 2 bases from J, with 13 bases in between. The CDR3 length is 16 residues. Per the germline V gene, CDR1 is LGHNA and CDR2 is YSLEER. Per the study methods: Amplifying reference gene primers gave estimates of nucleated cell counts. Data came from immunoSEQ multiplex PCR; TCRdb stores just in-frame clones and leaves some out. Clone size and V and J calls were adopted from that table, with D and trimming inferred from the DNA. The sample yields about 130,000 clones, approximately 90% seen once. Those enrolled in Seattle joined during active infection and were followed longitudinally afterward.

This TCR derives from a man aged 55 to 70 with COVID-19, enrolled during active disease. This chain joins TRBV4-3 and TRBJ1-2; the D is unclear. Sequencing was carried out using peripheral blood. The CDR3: CASSQDSFNGNYGYTF. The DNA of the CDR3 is TGCGCCAGCAGCCAAGATAGCTTCAACGGCAACTATGGCTACACCTTC.